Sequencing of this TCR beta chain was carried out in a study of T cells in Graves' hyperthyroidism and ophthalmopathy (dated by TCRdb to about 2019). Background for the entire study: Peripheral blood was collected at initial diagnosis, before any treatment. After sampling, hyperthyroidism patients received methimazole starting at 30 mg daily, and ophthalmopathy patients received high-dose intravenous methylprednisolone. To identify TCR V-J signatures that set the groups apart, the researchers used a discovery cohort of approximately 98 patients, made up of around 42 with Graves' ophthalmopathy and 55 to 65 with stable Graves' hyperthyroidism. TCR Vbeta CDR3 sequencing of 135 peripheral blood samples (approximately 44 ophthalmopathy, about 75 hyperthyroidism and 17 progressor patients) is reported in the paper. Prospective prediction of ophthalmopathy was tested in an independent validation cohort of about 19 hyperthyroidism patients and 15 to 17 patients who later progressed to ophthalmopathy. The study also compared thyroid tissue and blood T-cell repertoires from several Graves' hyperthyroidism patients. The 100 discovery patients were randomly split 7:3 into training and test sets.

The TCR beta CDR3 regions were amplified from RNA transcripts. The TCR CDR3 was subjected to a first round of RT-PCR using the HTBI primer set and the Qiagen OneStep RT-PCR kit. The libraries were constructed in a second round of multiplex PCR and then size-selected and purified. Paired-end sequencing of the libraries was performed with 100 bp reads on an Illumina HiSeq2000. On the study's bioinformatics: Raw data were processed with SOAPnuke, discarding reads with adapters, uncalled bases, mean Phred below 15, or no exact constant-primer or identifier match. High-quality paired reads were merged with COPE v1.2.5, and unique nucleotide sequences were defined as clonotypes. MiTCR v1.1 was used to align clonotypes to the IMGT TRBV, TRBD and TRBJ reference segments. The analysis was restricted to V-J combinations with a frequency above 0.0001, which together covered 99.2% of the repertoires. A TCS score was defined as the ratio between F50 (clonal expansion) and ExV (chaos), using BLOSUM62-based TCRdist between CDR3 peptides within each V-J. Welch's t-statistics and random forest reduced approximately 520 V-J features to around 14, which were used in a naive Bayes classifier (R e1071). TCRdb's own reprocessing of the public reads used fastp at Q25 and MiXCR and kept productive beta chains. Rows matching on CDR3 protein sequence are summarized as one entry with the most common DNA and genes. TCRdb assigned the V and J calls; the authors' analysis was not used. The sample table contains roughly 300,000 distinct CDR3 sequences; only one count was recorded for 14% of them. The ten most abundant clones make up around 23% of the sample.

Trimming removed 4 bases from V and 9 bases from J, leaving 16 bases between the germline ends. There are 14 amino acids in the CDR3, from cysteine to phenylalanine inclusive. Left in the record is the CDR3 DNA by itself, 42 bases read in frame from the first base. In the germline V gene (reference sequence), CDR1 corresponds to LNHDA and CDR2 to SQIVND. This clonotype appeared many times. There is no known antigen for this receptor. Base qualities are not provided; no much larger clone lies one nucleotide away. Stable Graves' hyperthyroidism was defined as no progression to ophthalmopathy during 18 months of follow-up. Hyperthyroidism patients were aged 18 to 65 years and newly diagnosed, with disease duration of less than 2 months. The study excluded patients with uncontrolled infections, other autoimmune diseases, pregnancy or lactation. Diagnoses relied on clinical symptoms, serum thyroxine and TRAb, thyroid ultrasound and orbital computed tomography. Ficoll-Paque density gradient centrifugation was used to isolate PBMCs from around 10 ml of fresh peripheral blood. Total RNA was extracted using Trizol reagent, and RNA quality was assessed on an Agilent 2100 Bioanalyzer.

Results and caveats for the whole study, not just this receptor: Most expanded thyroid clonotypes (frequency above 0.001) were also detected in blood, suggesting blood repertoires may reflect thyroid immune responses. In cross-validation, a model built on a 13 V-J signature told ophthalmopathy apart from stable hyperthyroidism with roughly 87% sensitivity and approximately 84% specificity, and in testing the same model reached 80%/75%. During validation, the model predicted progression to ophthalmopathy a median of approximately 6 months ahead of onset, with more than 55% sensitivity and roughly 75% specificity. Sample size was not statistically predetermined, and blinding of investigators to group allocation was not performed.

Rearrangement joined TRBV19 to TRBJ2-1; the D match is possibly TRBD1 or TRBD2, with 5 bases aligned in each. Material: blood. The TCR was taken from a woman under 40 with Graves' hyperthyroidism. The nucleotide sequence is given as TGTGCCAGTAGTACAGGGACCGGAAGGGGTGAGCAGTTCTTC. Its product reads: CASSTGTGRGEQFF. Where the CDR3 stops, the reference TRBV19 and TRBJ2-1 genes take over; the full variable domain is DGGITQSPKYLFRKEGQNVTLSCEQNLNHDAMYWYRQDPGQGLRLIYYSQIVNDFQKGDIAEGYSVSREKKESFPLTVTSAQKNPTAFYLCASSTGTGRGEQFFGPGTRLTVL.